The sample holds many counts of the clone carrying this T cell receptor (beta chain). Antigen unknown. The sample originates from a study of T-cell memory formation after mild COVID-19. Between the trimmed V and J ends, which lost 4 bases and 0 bases, there was a span of 13 bases. The CDR3 covers 15 residues. Germline V gene data show CDR1 as SGHRS and CDR2 as YFSETQ. Overall study findings and caveats: Clones that got smaller from day 15 to 85 had even CD4/CD8, while clones growing later tipped toward CD4+.

Each CDR3 protein is one row after TCRdb ran MiXCR on the 5' RACE reads. The table shows around 300,000 distinct CDR3 sequences, with roughly an eighth occurring only once. Sequenced input: PBMCs or a T cell subset sorted from them (not recorded which). The genes are TRBV5-1 and TRBJ2-5, with D maybe TRBD2 (7 bases). This receptor was identified in a man aged 18 to 29 who had mild COVID-19 (a few samples of this study predate the infection). Cell type and time point are not known. CDR3 in amino acids: CASSPEGGHQETQYF. As DNA, the CDR3 is TGCGCCAGCAGCCCGGAGGGGGGGCACCAAGAGACCCAGTACTTC.